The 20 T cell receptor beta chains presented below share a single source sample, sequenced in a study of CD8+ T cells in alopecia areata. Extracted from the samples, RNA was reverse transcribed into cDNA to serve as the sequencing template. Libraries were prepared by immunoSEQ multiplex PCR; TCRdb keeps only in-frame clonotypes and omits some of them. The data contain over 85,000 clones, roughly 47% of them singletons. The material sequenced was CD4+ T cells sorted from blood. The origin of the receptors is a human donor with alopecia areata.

Here the CDR3 reads CASSEFAARRGANVLTF. CDR3 DNA: TGTGCCAGCAGTGAATTTGCTGCTCGGCGGGGGGCCAACGTCCTGACTTTC. The chain links TRBV2 to TRBJ2-6; D gene ambiguous. The CDR3 contains 17 residues. Per germline, CDR1 SNHLY and CDR2 FYNNEI. V dropped 2 bases and J dropped 4 bases, with 15 bases sitting between them.

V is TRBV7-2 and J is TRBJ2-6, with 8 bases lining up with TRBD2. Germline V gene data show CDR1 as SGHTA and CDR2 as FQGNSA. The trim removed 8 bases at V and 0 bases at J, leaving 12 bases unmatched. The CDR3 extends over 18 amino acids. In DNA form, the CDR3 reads TGTGCCAGCGCGCCCCGGGGGGGGGCCTCCTCTGGGGCCAACGTCCTGACTTTC. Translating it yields CASAPRGGASSGANVLTF.

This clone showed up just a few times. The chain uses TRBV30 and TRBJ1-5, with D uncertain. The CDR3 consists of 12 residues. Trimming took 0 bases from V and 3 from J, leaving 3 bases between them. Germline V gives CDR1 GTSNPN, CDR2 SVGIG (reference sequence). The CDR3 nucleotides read TGTGCCTGGAGTGTGAACAATCAGCCCCAGCATTTT. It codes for CAWSVNNQPQHF.

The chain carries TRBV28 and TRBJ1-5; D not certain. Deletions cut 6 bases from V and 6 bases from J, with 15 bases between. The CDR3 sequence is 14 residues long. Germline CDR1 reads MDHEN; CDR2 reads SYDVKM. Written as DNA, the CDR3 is TGTGCCAGCAGCTACCGGACGTACACTCAGCCCCAGCATTTT. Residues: CASSYRTYTQPQHF. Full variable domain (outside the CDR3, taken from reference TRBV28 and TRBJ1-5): DVKVTQSSRYLVKRTGEKVFLECVQDMDHENMFWYRQDPGLGLRLIYFSYDVKMKEKGDIPEGYSVSREKKERFSLILESASTNQTSMYLCASSYRTYTQPQHFGDGTRLSIL.

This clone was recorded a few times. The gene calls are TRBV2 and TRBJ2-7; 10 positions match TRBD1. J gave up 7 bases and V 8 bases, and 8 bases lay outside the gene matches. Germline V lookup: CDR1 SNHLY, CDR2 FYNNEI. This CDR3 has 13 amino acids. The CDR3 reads CASGTGVDPEQYF. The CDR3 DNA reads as TGTGCCAGCGGGACAGGGGTAGACCCGGAGCAGTACTTC.

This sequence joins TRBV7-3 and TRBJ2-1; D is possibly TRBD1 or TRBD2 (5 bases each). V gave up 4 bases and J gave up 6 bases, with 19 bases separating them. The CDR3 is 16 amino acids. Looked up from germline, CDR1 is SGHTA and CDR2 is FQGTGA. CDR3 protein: CASSSTGTVSVNEQFF. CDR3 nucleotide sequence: TGTGCCAGCAGCTCCACCGGGACCGTAAGCGTCAATGAGCAGTTCTTC.

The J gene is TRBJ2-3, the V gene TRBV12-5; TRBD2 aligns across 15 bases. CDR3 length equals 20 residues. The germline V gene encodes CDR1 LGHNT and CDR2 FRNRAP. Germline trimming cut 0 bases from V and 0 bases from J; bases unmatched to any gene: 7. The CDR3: CASGLVLGTSGGTSTDTQYF. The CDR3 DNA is TGTGCTAGTGGTTTGGTACTAGGGACTAGCGGGGGGACTAGCACAGATACGCAGTATTTT.

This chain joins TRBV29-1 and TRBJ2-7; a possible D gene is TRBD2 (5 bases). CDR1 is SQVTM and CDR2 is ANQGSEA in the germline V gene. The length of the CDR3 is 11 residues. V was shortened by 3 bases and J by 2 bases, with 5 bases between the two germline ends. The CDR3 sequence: CSVDGTYEQYF. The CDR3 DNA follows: TGCAGCGTTGACGGGACCTACGAGCAGTACTTC.

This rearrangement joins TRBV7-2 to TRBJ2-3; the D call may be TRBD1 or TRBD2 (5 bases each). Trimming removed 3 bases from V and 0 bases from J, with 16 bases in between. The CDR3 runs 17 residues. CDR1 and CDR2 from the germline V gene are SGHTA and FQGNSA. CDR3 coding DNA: TGTGCCAGCAGCTTGCGTACCGGGACGCGAAGCACAGATACGCAGTATTTT. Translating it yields CASSLRTGTRSTDTQYF.

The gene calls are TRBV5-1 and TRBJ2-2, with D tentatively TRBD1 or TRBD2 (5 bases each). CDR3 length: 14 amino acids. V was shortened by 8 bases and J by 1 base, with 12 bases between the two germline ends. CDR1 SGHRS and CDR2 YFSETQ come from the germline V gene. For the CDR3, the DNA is TGCGCCAGTACCGAGGGGATGAACACCGGGGAGCTGTTTTTT. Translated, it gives CASTEGMNTGELFF.

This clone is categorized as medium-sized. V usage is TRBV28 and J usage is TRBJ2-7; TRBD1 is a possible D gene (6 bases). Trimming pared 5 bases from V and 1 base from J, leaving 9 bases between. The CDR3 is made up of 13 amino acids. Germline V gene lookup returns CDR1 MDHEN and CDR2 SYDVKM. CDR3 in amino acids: CASSKGHSYEQYF. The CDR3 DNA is TGTGCCAGCAGTAAGGGACATTCCTACGAGCAGTACTTC.

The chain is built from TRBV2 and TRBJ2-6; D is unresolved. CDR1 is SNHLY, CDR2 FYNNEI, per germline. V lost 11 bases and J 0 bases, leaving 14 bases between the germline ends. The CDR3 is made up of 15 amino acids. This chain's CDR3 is CARQIGLSGANVLTF. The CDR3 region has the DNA TGTGCCCGTCAAATCGGCCTCTCTGGGGCCAACGTCCTGACTTTC.

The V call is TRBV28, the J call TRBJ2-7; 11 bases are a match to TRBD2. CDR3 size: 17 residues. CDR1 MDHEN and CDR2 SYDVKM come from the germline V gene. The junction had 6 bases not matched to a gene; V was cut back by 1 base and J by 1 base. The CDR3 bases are TGTGCCAGCAGTTTATCGCCCGGGACTAGCGGATCCTACGAGCAGTACTTC. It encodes CASSLSPGTSGSYEQYF.

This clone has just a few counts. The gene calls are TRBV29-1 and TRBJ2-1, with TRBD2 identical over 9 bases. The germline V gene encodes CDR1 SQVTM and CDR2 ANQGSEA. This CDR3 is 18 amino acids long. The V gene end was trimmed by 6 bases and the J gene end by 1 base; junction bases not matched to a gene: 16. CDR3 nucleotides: TGCAGCGTCCCTAAGACTAGCGGCAATGGCAGATCCTACAATGAGCAGTTCTTC. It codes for CSVPKTSGNGRSYNEQFF.

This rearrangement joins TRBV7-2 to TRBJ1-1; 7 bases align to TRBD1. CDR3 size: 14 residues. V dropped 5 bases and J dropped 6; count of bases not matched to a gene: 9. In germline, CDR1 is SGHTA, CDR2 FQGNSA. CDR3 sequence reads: CASSPRGEASEAFF. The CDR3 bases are TGTGCCAGCAGCCCCAGGGGGGAGGCCTCTGAAGCTTTCTTT.

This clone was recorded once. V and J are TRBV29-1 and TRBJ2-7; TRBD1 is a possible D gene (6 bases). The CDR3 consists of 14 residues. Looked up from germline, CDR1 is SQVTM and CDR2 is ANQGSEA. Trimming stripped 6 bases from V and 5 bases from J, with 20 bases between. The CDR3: CSVASLGALNEQYF. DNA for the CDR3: TGCAGCGTAGCCAGCTTGGGGGCTCTCAACGAGCAGTACTTC.

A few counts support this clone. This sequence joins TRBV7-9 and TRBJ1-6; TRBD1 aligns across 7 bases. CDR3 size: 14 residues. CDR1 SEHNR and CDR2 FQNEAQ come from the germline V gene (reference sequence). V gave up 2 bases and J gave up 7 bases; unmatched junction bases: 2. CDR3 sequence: CASSLTGENSPLHF. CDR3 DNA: TGTGCCAGCAGCTTAACAGGGGAGAATTCACCCCTCCACTTT.

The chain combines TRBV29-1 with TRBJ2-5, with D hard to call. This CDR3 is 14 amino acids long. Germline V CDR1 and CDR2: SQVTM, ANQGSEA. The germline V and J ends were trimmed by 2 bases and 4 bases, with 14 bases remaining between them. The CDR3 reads CSVENGVRVETQYF. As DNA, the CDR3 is TGCAGCGTTGAAAATGGGGTTAGAGTAGAGACCCAGTACTTC. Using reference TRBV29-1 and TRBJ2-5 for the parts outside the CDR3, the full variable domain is SAVISQKPSRDICQRGTSLTIQCQVDSQVTMMFWYRQQPGQSLTLIATANQGSEATYESGFVIDKFPISRPNLTFSTLTVSNMSPEDSSIYLCSVENGVRVETQYFGPGTRLLVL.

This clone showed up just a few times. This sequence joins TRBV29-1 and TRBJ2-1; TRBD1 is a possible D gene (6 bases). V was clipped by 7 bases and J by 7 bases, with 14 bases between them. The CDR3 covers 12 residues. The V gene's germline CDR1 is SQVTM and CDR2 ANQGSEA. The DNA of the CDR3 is TGCAGCGGGGGCGGACAGCTTAATGAGCAGTTCTTC. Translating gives CSGGGQLNEQFF.

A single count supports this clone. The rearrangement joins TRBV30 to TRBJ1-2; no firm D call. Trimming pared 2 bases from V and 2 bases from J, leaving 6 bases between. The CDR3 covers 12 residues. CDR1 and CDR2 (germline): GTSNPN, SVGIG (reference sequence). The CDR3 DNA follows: TGTGCCTGGAGTATGGCAAACTATGGCTACACCTTC. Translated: CAWSMANYGYTF. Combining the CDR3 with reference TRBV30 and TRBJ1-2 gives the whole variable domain SQTIHQWPATLVQPVGSPLSLECTVEGTSNPNLYWYRQAAGRGLQLLFYSVGIGQISSEVPQNLSASRPQDRQFILSSKKLLLSDSGFYLCAWSMANYGYTFGSGTRLTVV.